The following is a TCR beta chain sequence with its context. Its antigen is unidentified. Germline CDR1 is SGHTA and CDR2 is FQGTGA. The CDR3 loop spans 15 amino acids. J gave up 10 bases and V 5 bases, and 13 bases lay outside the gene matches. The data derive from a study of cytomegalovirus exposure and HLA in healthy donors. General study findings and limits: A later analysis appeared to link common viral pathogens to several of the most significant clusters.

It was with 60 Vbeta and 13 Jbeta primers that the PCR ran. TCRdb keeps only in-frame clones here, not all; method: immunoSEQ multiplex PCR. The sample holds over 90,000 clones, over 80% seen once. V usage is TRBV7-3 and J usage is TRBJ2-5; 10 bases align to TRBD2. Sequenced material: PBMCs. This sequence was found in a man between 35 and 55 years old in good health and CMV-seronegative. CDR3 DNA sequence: TGTGCCAGCAGCCCCGGGGGTAGCGGGGGGCTTCGCCAGTACTTC. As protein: CASSPGGSGGLRQYF.